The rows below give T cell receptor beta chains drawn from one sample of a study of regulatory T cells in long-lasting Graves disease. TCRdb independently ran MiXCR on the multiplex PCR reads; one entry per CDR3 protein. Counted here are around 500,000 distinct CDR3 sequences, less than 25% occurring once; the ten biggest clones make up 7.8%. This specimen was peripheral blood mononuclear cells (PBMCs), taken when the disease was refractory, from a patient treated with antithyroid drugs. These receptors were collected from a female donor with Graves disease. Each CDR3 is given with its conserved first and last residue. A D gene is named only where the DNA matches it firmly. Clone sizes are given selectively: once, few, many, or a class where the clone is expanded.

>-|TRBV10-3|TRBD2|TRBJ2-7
TGTGCCATCAGTGGCCCGAAGGGGACTAGCGGGAGAGGCGAGCAGTACTTC
CAISGPKGTSGRGEQYF
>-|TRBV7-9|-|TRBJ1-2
TGTGCCAGCAGCCCCCCTTCGGGGCCTGGGGACTATGGCTACACCTTC
CASSPPSGPGDYGYTF
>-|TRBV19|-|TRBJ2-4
TGTGCCAGTATTGGCGGACTAAGAAACATTCAGTACTTC
CASIGGLRNIQYF
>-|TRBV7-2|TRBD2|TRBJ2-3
TGTGCCAGCAGGGTCAGGGCTGCTGCGGGAGTGTTGGCAGATACGCAGTATTTT
CASRVRAAAGVLADTQYF
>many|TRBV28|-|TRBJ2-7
TGTGCCAGCAGACCCGTCTTAAACTTCTACGAGCAGTACTTC
CASRPVLNFYEQYF
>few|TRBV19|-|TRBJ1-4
TGTGCCAGTAGTCCGCGCGGAGGCCCAACTAATGAAAAACTGTTTTTT
CASSPRGGPTNEKLFF
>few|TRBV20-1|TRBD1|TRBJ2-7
TGCAGTGCCACACACACCCGGGACAGGGCCTACGAGCAGTACTTC
CSATHTRDRAYEQYF
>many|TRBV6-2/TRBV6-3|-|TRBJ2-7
TGTGCCAGCAGTTACGGTCTGGACTACTACGAGCAGTACTTC
CASSYGLDYYEQYF
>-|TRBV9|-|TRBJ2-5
TGTGCCAGCGGGCCAGGCACGGACGCCGCGCAGTACTTC
CASGPGTDAAQYF
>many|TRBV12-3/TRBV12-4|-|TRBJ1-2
TGTGCCAGCAGTCGGACCCGGCACAGCTATGGCTACACCTTC
CASSRTRHSYGYTF
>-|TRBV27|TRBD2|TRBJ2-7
TGTGCCAGCAGTTTATCGGTAGGGAGGGCCTTGGTTTACGAGCAGTACTTC
CASSLSVGRALVYEQYF
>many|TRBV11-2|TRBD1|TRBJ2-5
TGTGCCAGCAGAACAGGGGGCCCCCAAGAGACCCAGTACTTC
CASRTGGPQETQYF
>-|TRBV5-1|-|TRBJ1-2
TGCGCCAGCAGCTTTCTTGTTTTTGGCTTTGGCTACACCTTC
CASSFLVFGFGYTF
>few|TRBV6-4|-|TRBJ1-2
TGTGCCAGCAGTGACTCTCGAGATAGGTATGGCTACACCTTC
CASSDSRDRYGYTF
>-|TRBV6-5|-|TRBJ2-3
TGTGCCAGCAGTTATTCTACAAGCACAGATACGCAGTATTTT
CASSYSTSTDTQYF
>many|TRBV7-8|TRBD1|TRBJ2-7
TGTGCCAGCAGCATCACCACGGGGACAGACGCTCCCTACGAGCAGTACTTC
CASSITTGTDAPYEQYF
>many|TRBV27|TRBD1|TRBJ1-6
TGTGCCAGCAGCTCCGGGACAGCCAATTCACCCCTCCACTTT
CASSSGTANSPLHF
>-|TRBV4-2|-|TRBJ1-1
TGTGCCAGCAGCCAAGGTATATCAGGGAGTGAAGCTTTCTTT
CASSQGISGSEAFF
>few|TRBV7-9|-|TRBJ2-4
TGTGCCAGCAGCGTAGGGGGGGCCAAAAACATTCAGTACTTC
CASSVGGAKNIQYF
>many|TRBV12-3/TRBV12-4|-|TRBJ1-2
TGTGCCAGCAGTATTACCCAGGGGTATGGCTACACCTTC
CASSITQGYGYTF
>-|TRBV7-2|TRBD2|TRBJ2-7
TGCGCCAGCAGCCAGGCCGGGAGGGGAGAGCACTACGAGCAGTACTTC
CASSQAGRGEHYEQYF
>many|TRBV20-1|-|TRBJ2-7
TGCAGTGCTAGAGAATCTCTTTGGGTGCCCGAGCAGTACTTC
CSARESLWVPEQYF
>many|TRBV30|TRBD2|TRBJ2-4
TGTGCCTGGAGTGTGACTAGCGTCGACATTCAGTACTTC
CAWSVTSVDIQYF
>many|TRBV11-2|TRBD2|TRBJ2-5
TGTGCCAGCAGCACATTAGCGGGAGGGAAACAAGAGACCCAGTACTTC
CASSTLAGGKQETQYF
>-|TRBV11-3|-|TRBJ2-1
TGTGCCAGCAGCTTAGACGTCCAGCCATCCTACAATGAGCAGTTCTTC
CASSLDVQPSYNEQFF
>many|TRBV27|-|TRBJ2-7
TGTGCCAGCAGTTTTCGGTTGCCGCAGGATAACTCCTACGAGCAGTACTTC
CASSFRLPQDNSYEQYF
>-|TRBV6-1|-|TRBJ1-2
TGTGCCAGCAGAGCCGGGACATCTACTAACTATGGCTACACCTTC
CASRAGTSTNYGYTF
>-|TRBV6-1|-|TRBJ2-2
TGTGCCAGCAGTGAAGACTGGGACACCGGGGAGCTGTTTTTT
CASSEDWDTGELFF
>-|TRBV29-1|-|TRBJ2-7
TGCAGCGTTGGCAGGGCTAGAGGCTACGAGCAGTACTTC
CSVGRARGYEQYF
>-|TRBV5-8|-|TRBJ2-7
TGTGCCAGCAGTCTACTGCCCCGGGTGGACGAGCAGTACTTC
CASSLLPRVDEQYF
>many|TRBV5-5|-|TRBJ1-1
TGTGCCAGCAGCTTTAGGGGGGAAGCTTTCTTT
CASSFRGEAFF
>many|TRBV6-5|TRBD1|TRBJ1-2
TGTGCCAGCAGTTTCGGACAGGGAAGAGTCTATGGCTACACCTTC
CASSFGQGRVYGYTF